These 6 T cell receptor beta chains were sequenced from one sample in a study of cytomegalovirus exposure and HLA in healthy donors. PCR amplification relied on 60 Vbeta primers (plus 13 Jbeta primers). Generated by immunoSEQ multiplex PCR, the TCRdb table keeps only in-frame clones and is missing some. There are about 160,000 clones in the sample; over 70% occur only once, and about 4.7% lies in the top ten. Sequenced sample: PBMCs. The receptors here all came from a young man in good health and CMV-seronegative.

The chain uses TRBV30 and TRBJ1-2, with TRBD1 matching over 9 bases. Trimming removed 1 base from V and 4 bases from J; junction bases left unmatched: 7. The germline V gene encodes CDR1 GTSNPN and CDR2 SVGIG (reference sequence). The CDR3 is 15 residues long. For the CDR3, the DNA is TGTGCCTGGAGTGCGGACAGGGGACCCGGCTATGGCTACACCTTC. The encoded protein is CAWSADRGPGYGYTF.

This clone was counted a single time. The rearrangement joins TRBV6-5 to TRBJ1-1, with 7 positions matching TRBD1. After removal of 7 bases from V and 2 bases from J, the junction contained 7 bases not matched to a gene. The germline V gene has CDR1 MNHEY and CDR2 SVGAGI. The CDR3 consists of 14 residues. Here the CDR3 DNA reads TGTGCCAGCACCGATGGGACAGTCAACACTGAAGCTTTCTTT. It specifies CASTDGTVNTEAFF.

This chain joins TRBV2 and TRBJ2-1, with TRBD2 as a possible D gene (5 bases). Trimming removed 7 bases from V and 6 bases from J, with 13 bases in between. Germline CDR1 reads SNHLY; CDR2 reads FYNNEI. This CDR3 is built from 13 residues. CDR3 sequence reads: CASKSTRGNEQFF. The CDR3 DNA reads TGTGCCAGCAAATCCACTCGGGGCAATGAGCAGTTCTTC.

This clone was counted between two and nine times. The chain recombines TRBV28 with TRBJ2-5; possibly TRBD1 for D (6 bases). Germline V CDR1 and CDR2: MDHEN, SYDVKM. The germline V and J ends were trimmed by 5 bases and 3 bases, with 28 bases remaining between them. CDR3 length: 19 amino acids. The CDR3 sequence is CASSVYRVRSLHGEETQYF. The CDR3 nucleotides read TGTGCCAGCAGTGTATACAGGGTTCGTTCCTTGCATGGGGAAGAGACCCAGTACTTC.

As concerns this clone: The junction departs from germline at one end; a sequencing error may be responsible. The V and J genes are TRBV30 and TRBJ2-1; TRBD1 matches at 8 bases. This CDR3 region has 10 residues. Germline V lookup: CDR1 GTSNPN, CDR2 SVGIG (reference sequence). The CDR3 nucleotides read TGTGCCCACGGACAGGGCTCCCCAGTCTTC. Translated: CAHGQGSPVF.

The rearrangement links TRBV9 to TRBJ2-1; TRBD2 matches 10 bases. Germline loops: CDR1 SGDLS, CDR2 YYNGEE. CDR3 length equals 14 residues. The V segment lost 3 bases and the J segment 10 bases; nucleotides outside the gene matches: 7. CDR3 nucleotide sequence: TGTGCCAGCAGCGCCAGCGGGGGGGCCAGCGAGCAGTTCTTC. This gives the protein CASSASGGASEQFF.